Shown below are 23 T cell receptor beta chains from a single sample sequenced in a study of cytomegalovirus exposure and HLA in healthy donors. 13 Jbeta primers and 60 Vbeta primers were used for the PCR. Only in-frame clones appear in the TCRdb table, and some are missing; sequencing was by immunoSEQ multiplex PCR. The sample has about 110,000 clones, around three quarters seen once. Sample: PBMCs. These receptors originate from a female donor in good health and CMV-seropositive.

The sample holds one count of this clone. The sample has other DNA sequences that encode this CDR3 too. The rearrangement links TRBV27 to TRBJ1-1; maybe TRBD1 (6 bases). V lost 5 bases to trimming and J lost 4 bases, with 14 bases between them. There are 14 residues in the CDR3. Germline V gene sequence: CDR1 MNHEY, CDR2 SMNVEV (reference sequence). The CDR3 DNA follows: TGTGCCAGCAGTCCCCGAGGGGGGGGCACTGAAGCTTTCTTT. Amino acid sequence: CASSPRGGGTEAFF.

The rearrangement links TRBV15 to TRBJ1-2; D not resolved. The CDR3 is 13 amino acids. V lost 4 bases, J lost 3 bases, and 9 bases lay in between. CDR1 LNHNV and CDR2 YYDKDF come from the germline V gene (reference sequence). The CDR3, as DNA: TGTGCCACCAGCAAGGAGGTGGACTATGGCTACACCTTC. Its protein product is CATSKEVDYGYTF. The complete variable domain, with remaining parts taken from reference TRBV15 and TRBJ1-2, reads DAMVIQNPRYQVTQFGKPVTLSCSQTLNHNVMYWYQQKSSQAPKLLFHYYDKDFNNEADTPDNFQSRRPNTSFCFLDIRSPGLGDTAMYLCATSKEVDYGYTFGSGTRLTVV.

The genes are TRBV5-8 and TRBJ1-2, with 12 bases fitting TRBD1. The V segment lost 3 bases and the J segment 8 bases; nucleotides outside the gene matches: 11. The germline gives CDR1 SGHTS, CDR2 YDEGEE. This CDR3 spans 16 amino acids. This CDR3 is CASSSGLGQGAQGYTF. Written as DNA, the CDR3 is TGTGCCAGCAGCTCGGGGTTGGGACAGGGGGCGCAAGGCTACACCTTC.

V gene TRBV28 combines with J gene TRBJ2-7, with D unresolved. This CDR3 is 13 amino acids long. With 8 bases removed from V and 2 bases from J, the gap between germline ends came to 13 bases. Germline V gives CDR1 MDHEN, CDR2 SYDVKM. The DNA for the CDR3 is TGTGCCAGCTCCCCCACAGTGACCTACGAGCAGTACTTC. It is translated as CASSPTVTYEQYF. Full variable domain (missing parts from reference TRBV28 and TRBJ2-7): DVKVTQSSRYLVKRTGEKVFLECVQDMDHENMFWYRQDPGLGLRLIYFSYDVKMKEKGDIPEGYSVSREKKERFSLILESASTNQTSMYLCASSPTVTYEQYFGPGTRLTVT.

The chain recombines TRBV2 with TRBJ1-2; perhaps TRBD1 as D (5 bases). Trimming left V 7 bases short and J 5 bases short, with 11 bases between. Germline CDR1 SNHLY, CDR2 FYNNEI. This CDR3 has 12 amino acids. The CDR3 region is CASIGGSYGYTF. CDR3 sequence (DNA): TGTGCCAGCATCGGGGGGTCTTATGGCTACACCTTC.

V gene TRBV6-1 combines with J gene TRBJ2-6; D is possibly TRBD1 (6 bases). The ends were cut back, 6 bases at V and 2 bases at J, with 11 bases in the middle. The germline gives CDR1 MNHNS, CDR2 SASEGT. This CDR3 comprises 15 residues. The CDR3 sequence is CASSTGFTGANVLTF. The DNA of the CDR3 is TGTGCCAGCAGCACAGGGTTTACTGGGGCCAACGTCCTGACTTTC.

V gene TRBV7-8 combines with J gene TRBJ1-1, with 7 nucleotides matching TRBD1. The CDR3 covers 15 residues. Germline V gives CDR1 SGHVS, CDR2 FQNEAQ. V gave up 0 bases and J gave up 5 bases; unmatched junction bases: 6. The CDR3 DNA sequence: TGTGCCAGCAGCTTAGCAAACAGGGGAATAACTGAAGCTTTCTTT. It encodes CASSLANRGITEAFF.

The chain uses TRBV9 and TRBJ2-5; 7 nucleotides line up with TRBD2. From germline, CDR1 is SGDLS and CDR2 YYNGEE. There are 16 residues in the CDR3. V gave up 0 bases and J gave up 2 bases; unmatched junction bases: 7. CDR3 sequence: CASSVGVAGLQETQYF. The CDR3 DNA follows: TGTGCCAGCAGCGTAGGGGTAGCGGGCCTACAAGAGACCCAGTACTTC.

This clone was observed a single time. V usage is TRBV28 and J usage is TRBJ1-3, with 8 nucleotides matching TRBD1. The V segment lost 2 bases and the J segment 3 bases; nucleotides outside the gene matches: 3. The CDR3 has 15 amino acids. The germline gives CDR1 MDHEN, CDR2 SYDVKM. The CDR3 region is CASSLRQGSGNTIYF. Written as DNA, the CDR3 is TGTGCCAGCAGTTTAAGACAGGGGAGTGGAAACACCATATATTTT. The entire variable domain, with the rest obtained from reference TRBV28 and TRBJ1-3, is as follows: DVKVTQSSRYLVKRTGEKVFLECVQDMDHENMFWYRQDPGLGLRLIYFSYDVKMKEKGDIPEGYSVSREKKERFSLILESASTNQTSMYLCASSLRQGSGNTIYFGEGSWLTVV.

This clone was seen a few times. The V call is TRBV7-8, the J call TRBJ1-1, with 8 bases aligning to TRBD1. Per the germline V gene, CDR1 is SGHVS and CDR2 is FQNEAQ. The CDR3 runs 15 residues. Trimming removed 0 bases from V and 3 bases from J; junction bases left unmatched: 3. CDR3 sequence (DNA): TGTGCCAGCAGCTTAGCCTCACAGGGGGACACTGAAGCTTTCTTT. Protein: CASSLASQGDTEAFF. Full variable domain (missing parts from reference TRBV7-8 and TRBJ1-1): GAGVSQSPRYKVAKRGQDVALRCDPISGHVSLFWYQQALGQGPEFLTYFQNEAQLDKSGLPSDRFFAERPEGSVSTLKIQRTQQEDSAVYLCASSLASQGDTEAFFGQGTRLTVV.

The CDR3 loop is CSVGTHREEPQHF. The DNA of the CDR3 is TGCAGCGTTGGGACCCACCGGGAGGAGCCCCAGCATTTT. This rearrangement joins TRBV29-1 to TRBJ1-5; D not resolved. In germline, CDR1 is SQVTM, CDR2 ANQGSEA. The CDR3 consists of 13 residues. V dropped 4 bases and J dropped 8 bases, with 15 bases sitting between them.

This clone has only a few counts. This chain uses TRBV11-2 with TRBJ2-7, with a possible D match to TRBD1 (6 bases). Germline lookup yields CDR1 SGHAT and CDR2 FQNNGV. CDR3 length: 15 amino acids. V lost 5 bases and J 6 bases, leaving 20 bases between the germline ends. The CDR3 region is CASSNRGPQGREQYF. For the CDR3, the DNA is TGTGCCAGCAGCAATAGAGGTCCCCAGGGGCGCGAGCAGTACTTC.

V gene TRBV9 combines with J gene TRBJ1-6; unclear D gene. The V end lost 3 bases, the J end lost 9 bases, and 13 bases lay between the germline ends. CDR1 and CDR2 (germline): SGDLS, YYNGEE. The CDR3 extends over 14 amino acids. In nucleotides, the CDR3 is TGTGCCAGCAGCGCCTCGTTCGGAGGTTCACCCCTCCACTTT. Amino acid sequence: CASSASFGGSPLHF.

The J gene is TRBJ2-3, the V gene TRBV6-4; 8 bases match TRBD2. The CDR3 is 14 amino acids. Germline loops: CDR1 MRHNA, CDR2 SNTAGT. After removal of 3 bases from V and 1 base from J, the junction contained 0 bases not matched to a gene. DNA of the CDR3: TGTGCCAGCAGTGAGCGGGGGGGCACAGATACGCAGTATTTT. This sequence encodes CASSERGGTDTQYF.

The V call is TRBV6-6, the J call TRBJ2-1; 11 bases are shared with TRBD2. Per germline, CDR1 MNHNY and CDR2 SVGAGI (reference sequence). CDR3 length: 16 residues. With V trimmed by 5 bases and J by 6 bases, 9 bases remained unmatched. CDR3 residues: CASSPPLAGGLNEQFF. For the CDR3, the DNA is TGTGCCAGCAGTCCTCCCCTAGCGGGGGGTCTCAATGAGCAGTTCTTC.

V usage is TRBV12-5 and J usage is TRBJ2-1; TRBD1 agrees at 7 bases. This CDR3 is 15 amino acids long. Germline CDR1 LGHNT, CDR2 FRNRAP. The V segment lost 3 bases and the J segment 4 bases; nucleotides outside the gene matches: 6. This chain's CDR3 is CASGFGTVSYNEQFF. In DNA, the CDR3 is TGTGCTAGTGGTTTTGGGACAGTCAGTTACAATGAGCAGTTCTTC.

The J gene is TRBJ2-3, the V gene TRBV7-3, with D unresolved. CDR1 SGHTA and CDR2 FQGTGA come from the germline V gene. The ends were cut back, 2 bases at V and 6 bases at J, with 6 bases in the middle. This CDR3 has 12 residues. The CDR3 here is CASSLGEDTQYF. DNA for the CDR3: TGTGCCAGCAGCTTAGGAGAGGATACGCAGTATTTT.

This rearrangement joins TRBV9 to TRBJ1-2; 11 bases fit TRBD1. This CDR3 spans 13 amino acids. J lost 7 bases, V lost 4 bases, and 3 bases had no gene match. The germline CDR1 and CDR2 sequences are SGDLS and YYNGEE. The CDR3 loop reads CASSPGTGGGYTF. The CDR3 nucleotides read TGTGCCAGCAGCCCCGGGACAGGGGGTGGCTACACCTTC.

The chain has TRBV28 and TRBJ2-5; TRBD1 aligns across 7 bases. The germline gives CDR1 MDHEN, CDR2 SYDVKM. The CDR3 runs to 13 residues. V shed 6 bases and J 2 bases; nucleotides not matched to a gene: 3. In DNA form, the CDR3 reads TGTGCCAGCAGGGACAGGAATCAAGAGACCCAGTACTTC. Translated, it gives CASRDRNQETQYF.

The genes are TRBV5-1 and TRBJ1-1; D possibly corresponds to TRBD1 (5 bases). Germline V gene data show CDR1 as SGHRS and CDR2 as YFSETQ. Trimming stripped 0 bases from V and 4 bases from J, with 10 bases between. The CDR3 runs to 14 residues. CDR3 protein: CASSLEGQRTEAFF. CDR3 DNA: TGCGCCAGCAGCTTGGAGGGGCAGCGCACTGAAGCTTTCTTT.

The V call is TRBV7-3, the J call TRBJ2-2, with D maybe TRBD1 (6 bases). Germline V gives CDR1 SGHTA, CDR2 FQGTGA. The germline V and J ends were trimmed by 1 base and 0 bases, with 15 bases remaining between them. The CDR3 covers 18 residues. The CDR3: CASSLNVGQRSNTGELFF. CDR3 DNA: TGTGCCAGCAGCTTAAATGTCGGACAGCGTTCGAACACCGGGGAGCTGTTTTTT.

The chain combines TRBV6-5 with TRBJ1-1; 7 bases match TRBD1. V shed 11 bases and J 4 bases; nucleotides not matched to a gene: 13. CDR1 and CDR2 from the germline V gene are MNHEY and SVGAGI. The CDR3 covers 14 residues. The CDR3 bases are TGTGCCTGCAAACAGGGGCGTTATGGCACTGAAGCTTTCTTT. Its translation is CACKQGRYGTEAFF.

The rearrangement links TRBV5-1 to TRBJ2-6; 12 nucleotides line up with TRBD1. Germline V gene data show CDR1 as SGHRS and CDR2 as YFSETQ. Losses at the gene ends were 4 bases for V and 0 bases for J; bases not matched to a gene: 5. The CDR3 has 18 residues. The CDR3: CASSGGQGAFSGANVLTF. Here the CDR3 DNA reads TGCGCCAGCAGCGGGGGACAGGGGGCCTTCTCTGGGGCCAACGTCCTGACTTTC. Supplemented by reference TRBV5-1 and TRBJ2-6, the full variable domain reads KAGVTQTPRYLIKTRGQQVTLSCSPISGHRSVSWYQQTPGQGLQFLFEYFSETQRNKGNFPGRFSGRQFSNSRSEMNVSTLELGDSALYLCASSGGQGAFSGANVLTFGAGSRLTVL.